This T cell receptor beta chain was sequenced in a study of cytomegalovirus exposure and HLA in healthy donors. Findings and limits, study-wide: In a later analysis, a missense DCLRE1C variant was linked to TCR beta V- and J-gene trimming.

V was shortened by 4 bases and J by 8 bases, with 17 bases between the two germline ends. The CDR3 extends over 14 amino acids. Per the germline V gene, CDR1 is MNHNS and CDR2 is SASEGT. Regarding this clone: Its specificity is unknown.

PCR primers comprised 60 Vbeta and 13 Jbeta primers. The protocol was immunoSEQ multiplex PCR, while the TCRdb copy is restricted to in-frame clones and leaves out a portion. This sample has about 130,000 clones, with 80% to 90% found just once. The V and J genes are TRBV6-1 and TRBJ1-2; D unresolved. The specimen sequenced was PBMCs. This clonotype was obtained from a man aged 45-65 years in good health and CMV-seronegative. CDR3 sequence: CASSAETTPWGYTF. CDR3 bases: TGTGCCAGCAGTGCAGAGACAACCCCATGGGGCTACACCTTC.